This is a list of T cell receptor beta chains from one sample in a study of T cell responses to AZD1222 COVID-19 vaccine. Clones were read by immunoSEQ multiplex PCR, and TCRdb kept only the in-frame ones, dropping some. The sample holds approximately 96,000 clones, about 86% seen once. The input for sequencing was peripheral blood, taken 28 days after the second AZD1222 dose. Every receptor here comes from an adult who received the AZD1222 COVID-19 vaccine. The conserved cysteine and the conserved F or W are not part of the CDR3 here.

>TRBV20-1
SWAVSYEQY
>TRBV11-2
ASSYRVGGVRNTGELF
>TRBV11-2
ASSPLRTVNYGYT
>TRBV24-1
ATSEGSGGQETQY
>TRBV25-1
ASSEGEHNSPLH
>TRBV18
ASSPGTGGTDTQY
>TRBV28
ASDTGGPGPEKLF
>TRBV9
ASSEGTTYEQY
>TRBV7-8
ASSPARWGLEQY
>TRBV28
ASSLGRAGKETQY
>TRBV11-1
ASSLSVIRADTQY
>TRBV9
ASSRRTGGAEQY
>TRBV7-3
ASSTTGTSMDTQY
>TRBV5-4
ASSPRTSGSTDTQY
>TRBV27
ASSPQVSWEGADTQY
>TRBV19
ASSSGQGWSYEQY
>TRBV9
ASSPGYEQY
>TRBV18
ASSPMGTGKGEQF
>TRBV28
ASTPAGSNQPQH
>TRBV6-5
ASSSAWNSPLH
>TRBV6-5
ASSSGTAGGEQY
>TRBV10-3
ATQSSGGAQEEQF
>TRBV19
ASSPRDRQGDTQY
>TRBV12-3/TRBV12-4
ASSLAFGEAF
>TRBV7-9
ASSPTGVQGKNIQY
>TRBV30
AWSVLGNTIY
>TRBV5-4
ASSPAGWNEKLF